This record covers a single TCR beta chain. The data are from a study of blood T cell repertoires in COVID-19. Germline values: CDR1 ENHRY, CDR2 SYGVKD. V was pared by 6 bases and J by 0 bases, with 8 bases of the junction left unmatched. The length of the CDR3 is 15 residues. Original analysis: It was from reference gene primer amplification that nucleated cell counts were estimated. Repertoires were generated with immunoSEQ multiplex PCR, while TCRdb's copy carries only in-frame clones and drops some. The V and J calls and the clone size are those of that table, but D and trimming were determined from the DNA. The sample shows fewer than 300,000 clones, around three quarters of them seen only once.

Sequencing was performed on peripheral blood. The chain carries TRBV10-3 and TRBJ2-7, with 7 bases identical to TRBD2. This clonotype was obtained from a woman aged 80 or over with acute or convalescent COVID-19. CDR3 in amino acids: CAISKTSENSYEQYF. The CDR3 coding sequence is TGTGCCATCAGCAAAACTAGCGAGAACTCCTACGAGCAGTACTTC.